This T cell receptor beta chain was retrieved from a study of shared clonotypes between healthy human individuals. With 3 bases removed from V and 6 bases from J, the gap between germline ends came to 15 bases. The CDR3 is 14 amino acids. Germline CDR1 SGHDT, CDR2 YYEEEE. Assay execution proceeded at the deep level. Only in-frame clones appear in the TCRdb table, and some are missing; sequencing was by immunoSEQ multiplex PCR. The sample carries about 1.5 million clones, more than 95% recorded once. The specimen sequenced was naive CD4+ T cells sorted from blood. The subset was: CD45RA+ positively selected. The receptor comes from a young man in good health. The chain employs TRBV5-6 and TRBJ1-2; no reliable D call. CDR3 sequence reads: CASSYRTRSNGYTF. The CDR3 DNA follows: TGTGCCAGCAGCTATCGGACCCGGTCGAATGGCTACACCTTC. The variable domain in full, with the rest retrieved from reference TRBV5-6 and TRBJ1-2, is DAGVTQSPTHLIKTRGQQVTLRCSPKSGHDTVSWYQQALGQGPQFIFQYYEEEERQRGNFPDRFSGHQFPNYSSELNVNALLLGDSALYLCASSYRTRSNGYTFGSGTRLTVV.